The entry that follows covers one TCR beta chain sequence. Its target antigen remains unknown. No per-base quality is available; no much larger clone lies one base away. Deletion took 7 bases off V and 8 bases off J, with a span of 18 bases between the germline ends. Including cysteine and phenylalanine, the CDR3 has 14 amino acids. Only the CDR3 DNA is retained, 42 bases long and in frame from the first base. Looking up the germline V gene yields CDR1 MDHEN and CDR2 SYDVKM. CD8 naive samples were obtained by positive selection for CCR7 among CD45RO-negative cells, yielding a CD45RA+CCR7+ population from which TemRA cells were excluded. The donors were healthy, HIV-negative adults with no recently reported acute infections or vaccinations. Every donor was a Caucasian adult living in Nashville, Tennessee, USA. After blood collection by leukapheresis, PBMCs were isolated using Ficoll-Histopaque density gradient centrifugation and then cryopreserved in the vapor phase of liquid nitrogen. Analytical flow cytometry was used to check the purity and quantity of each magnetically sorted T cell population. Genomic DNA was isolated from every sorted fraction and measured by UV absorbance on a Nanodrop 2000c.

Using the deep immunoSEQ assay, multiplex PCR amplified TCR CDR3 regions from genomic DNA. Extracted genomic DNA from each cell subset was distributed evenly across all wells of several immunoSEQ 96-well plates, and each plate was treated as a replicate. For sorted subsets, 150 to 250 ng genomic DNA, equal to 30,000 or so T cell genomes, was loaded into each replicate PCR. Purified libraries were quantified with a Qubit 3.0 fluorometer, sized on a Bioanalyzer 2100, and re-quantified with the KAPA Library Quantification kit. Every immunoSEQ 96-well plate was sequenced on a dedicated single-read 150-cycle Illumina NextSeq 550 flow cell. The published analysis was carried out like this. Because the immunoSEQ output included only junctional sequences and no quality scores, the filtering could not be the same as the filtering used for full-length reads. Sequences were annotated with PyIR, a Python wrapper for IgBLAST v1.9, using IMGT germline references to assign V/J genes and CDR3. Any read was removed if the V/J assignment was weak (E-value above 1e-6), the CDR3 was missing, or the read contained stop codons, out-of-frame junctions, or ambiguous translated residues. A V3J clonotype was defined by an identical inferred V gene, J gene, and CDR3 amino acid sequence. To compute the percentage overlap between repertoires, the number of shared unique clonotypes was divided by the size of the smaller repertoire. Repertoire richness was assessed with RTK rarefaction, the Chao1 estimator, and Recon v2.1 estimates of unobserved clonotypes. Generation probabilities for all TCRbeta clonotypes obtained by the gDNA method from several donors were computed using OLGA. This immuneACCESS table, as held by TCRdb, lists in-frame sequences with V and J called but not all clones. Of the missing ones, under half trace to an unresolved V gene in checked studies; the others have no known cause. V, J and clone size are those of that table, while D and trimming were read from the DNA. The sample yields 1.5 million to 2.5 million clones; over 85% were counted once. Jointly, the top ten make up 1.2% of the sample.

The data belong to a study of shared clonotypes between healthy human individuals (TCRdb year 2020). About the investigation overall: A few men and two women, aged 18 to 49 years, made up the cohort. Per donor, leukapheresis produced somewhere between about 0.9 and 9.5 billion PBMCs. To increase sequencing depth and limit assay-specific biases, TCR repertoire library preparation and sequencing were carried out by different laboratories using diverse techniques. For each donor, CD4 naive and CD4 memory were each run on three plates, CD8 naive on two plates, and CD8 memory on one plate. The study deeply sequenced blood TCR repertoires of 5 or 6 healthy adults to estimate repertoire size and the extent of clonotype sharing between individuals. Here is what the overall study found, with its caveats: Compared with non-shared clonotypes, the clonotypes found in all four sorted-subset donors had higher generation probabilities. Even with the large sequencing depth, rarefaction of the sorted-subset datasets indicated that sequencing was incomplete. Because the study included a small number of donors, the genetic and exposure-history diversity represented was limited. Sampling was limited to blood, and TCR repertoires in tissue likely differ from TCR repertoires in blood. Naive subsets generally had larger estimated clonotype richness than memory subsets did. Pairwise subsampling led to the expectation that sequencing depth would affect the degree of clonotype sharing among donors. About 5% of naive CD4, 3% to 4% of naive CD8, approximately 2% of memory CD4, and less than 0.45% of memory CD8 clonotypes were shared across several donors.

The sequencing input was naive CD8+ T cells sorted from blood. The cell subset or site label corresponds to: CD45RA+CCR7+. The chain is made from TRBV28 and TRBJ2-1; the D gene is possibly TRBD1, with 5 bases matching. The clonotype originates from a man between 18 and 29 years old in good health. The DNA sequence is TGTGCCAGCACCGCAGGGTGGGCAATCGATGAGCAGTTCTTC. It specifies CASTAGWAIDEQFF.